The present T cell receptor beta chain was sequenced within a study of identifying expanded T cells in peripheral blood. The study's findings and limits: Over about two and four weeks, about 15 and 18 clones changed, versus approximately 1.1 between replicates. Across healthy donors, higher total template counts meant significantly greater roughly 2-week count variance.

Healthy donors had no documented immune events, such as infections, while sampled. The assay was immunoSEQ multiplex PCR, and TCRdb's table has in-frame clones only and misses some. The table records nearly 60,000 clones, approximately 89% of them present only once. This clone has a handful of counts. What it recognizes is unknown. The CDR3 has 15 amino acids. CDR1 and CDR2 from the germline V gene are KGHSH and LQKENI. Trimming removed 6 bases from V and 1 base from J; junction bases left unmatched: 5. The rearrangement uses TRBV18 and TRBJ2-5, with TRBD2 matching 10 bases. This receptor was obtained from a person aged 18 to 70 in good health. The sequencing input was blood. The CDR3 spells CASSLAGGVQETQYF. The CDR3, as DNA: TGTGCCAGCTCTTTAGCGGGAGGTGTCCAAGAGACCCAGTACTTC.